This T cell receptor (beta chain) was identified in a study of spatial heterogeneity in lung cancer. Study summary: Alpha-chain sequences were consistently detected less often than beta-chain sequences.

This clonotype was seen more than once but under ten times. Sample time point: blood at routine non-recurrence follow-up after resection. Extraction of whole RNA from tumor, nontumor lung or frozen PBMC preceded unsorted sequencing. TCRdb re-analysed the 5' RACE reads in MiXCR, keeping a single row per CDR3 protein. The sample lists about 110,000 distinct CDR3 sequences; under 14% were seen once. Per germline, CDR1 SGHVS and CDR2 FQNEAQ. This CDR3 region has 13 residues. Trimming took off 5 bases at V and 4 bases at J, with 12 bases between the two ends. Sequenced here: PBMCs, sampled at follow-up. The chain is built from TRBV7-8 and TRBJ2-7; D could derive from TRBD1 or TRBD2 (5 bases each). The TCR sequence derives from a female donor with early-stage non-small cell lung cancer. CDR3 bases: TGTGCCAGCAGCAGGGACGGAGGATACGAGCAGTACTTC. Its protein is CASSRDGGYEQYF.